A selection of T cell receptor beta chains follows, all from one sample in a study of OX40 agonist ivuxolimab in advanced cancers. The protocol was immunoSEQ multiplex PCR, while the TCRdb copy is restricted to in-frame clones and leaves out a portion. The sample consists of roughly 80,000 clones, less than 90% of them appearing once. This material consisted of CD4+ or CD8+ T cells sorted from blood, taken in a trial of the OX40 agonist ivuxolimab. Receptors were obtained from an adult with an advanced solid tumor such as melanoma, head and neck, liver or kidney cancer. Both conserved end residues are part of each CDR3. The order of the fields is V gene, clone size, J gene, D gene, CDR3 protein, CDR3 DNA. The D gene is left open where the match is weak. Part of the rows lack a size; the others show once, few, many or a class for expanded clones.

v_gene: TRBV5-1
abundance: -
j_gene: TRBJ1-2
d_gene: TRBD1
CDR3aa: CASSYGQGTDGYTF
CDR3nt: TGCGCCAGCAGCTATGGACAGGGGACAGATGGCTACACCTTC

v_gene: TRBV19
abundance: once
j_gene: TRBJ1-2
d_gene: TRBD1
CDR3aa: CASSTGTGGTVYGYTF
CDR3nt: TGTGCCAGTAGTACTGGGACAGGGGGCACCGTCTATGGCTACACCTTC

v_gene: TRBV18
abundance: -
j_gene: TRBJ1-3
d_gene: -
CDR3aa: CASSPGQERNTIYF
CDR3nt: TGTGCCAGCTCACCAGGGCAGGAAAGAAACACCATATATTTT

v_gene: TRBV19
abundance: few
j_gene: TRBJ1-1
d_gene: -
CDR3aa: CASSITAERLPNTEAFF
CDR3nt: TGTGCCAGTAGTATAACGGCAGAACGACTCCCGAACACTGAAGCTTTCTTT

v_gene: TRBV19
abundance: -
j_gene: TRBJ1-5
d_gene: -
CDR3aa: CASTRLGGLGEQPQHF
CDR3nt: TGTGCCAGTACCCGCCTGGGGGGGCTCGGGGAACAGCCCCAGCATTTT

v_gene: TRBV9
abundance: -
j_gene: TRBJ2-1
d_gene: TRBD2
CDR3aa: CASSPLVRGGSYNEQFF
CDR3nt: TGTGCCAGCAGCCCCTTGGTGCGGGGGGGCTCCTACAATGAGCAGTTCTTC

v_gene: TRBV29-1
abundance: -
j_gene: TRBJ2-7
d_gene: TRBD1
CDR3aa: CSVEEGGNRGFREQYF
CDR3nt: TGCAGCGTTGAAGAAGGTGGGAACAGGGGGTTTCGGGAGCAGTACTTC

v_gene: TRBV5-6
abundance: -
j_gene: TRBJ2-1
d_gene: -
CDR3aa: CASSPGPTRDNEQFF
CDR3nt: TGTGCCAGCAGCCCAGGACCCACGAGGGACAATGAGCAGTTCTTC

v_gene: TRBV4-1
abundance: -
j_gene: TRBJ2-3
d_gene: TRBD2
CDR3aa: CASSQYTSGGAVDTQYF
CDR3nt: TGCGCCAGCAGCCAATATACTAGCGGGGGGGCGGTAGATACGCAGTATTTT

v_gene: TRBV14
abundance: -
j_gene: TRBJ1-2
d_gene: TRBD1
CDR3aa: CASSQLFSGTGGYTF
CDR3nt: TGTGCCAGCAGCCAGCTCTTCTCGGGGACAGGTGGCTACACCTTC

v_gene: TRBV7-9
abundance: -
j_gene: TRBJ1-4
d_gene: -
CDR3aa: CASSLVEGGKLFF
CDR3nt: TGTGCCAGCAGCTTAGTGGAGGGCGGAAAACTGTTTTTT

v_gene: TRBV7-2
abundance: -
j_gene: TRBJ1-1
d_gene: TRBD1
CDR3aa: CASSFQGETEAFF
CDR3nt: TGTGCCAGCAGCTTTCAGGGGGAGACTGAAGCTTTCTTT

v_gene: TRBV7-3
abundance: -
j_gene: TRBJ2-3
d_gene: TRBD2
CDR3aa: CASSAAGGSTDTQYF
CDR3nt: TGTGCCAGCAGCGCCGCGGGGGGAAGCACAGATACGCAGTATTTT

v_gene: TRBV12-5
abundance: -
j_gene: TRBJ2-5
d_gene: -
CDR3aa: CASAALETQYF
CDR3nt: TGTGCTAGTGCGGCGCTAGAGACCCAGTACTTC

v_gene: TRBV2
abundance: -
j_gene: TRBJ1-4
d_gene: -
CDR3aa: CASSEGGASEKLFF
CDR3nt: TGTGCCAGCAGTGAAGGGGGGGCGAGCGAAAAACTGTTTTTT

v_gene: TRBV15
abundance: -
j_gene: TRBJ1-2
d_gene: TRBD1
CDR3aa: CATSTGGQGAQGGYTF
CDR3nt: TGTGCCACCAGCACCGGCGGACAGGGGGCGCAGGGTGGCTACACCTTC

v_gene: TRBV10-3
abundance: -
j_gene: TRBJ2-3
d_gene: -
CDR3aa: CAISEVAANTDTQYF
CDR3nt: TGTGCCATCAGTGAGGTGGCAGCCAACACAGATACGCAGTATTTT

v_gene: TRBV11-2
abundance: -
j_gene: TRBJ2-1
d_gene: -
CDR3aa: CASSPPRSGEQFF
CDR3nt: TGTGCCAGCAGCCCGCCCCGGAGCGGTGAGCAGTTCTTC

v_gene: TRBV5-1
abundance: -
j_gene: TRBJ2-5
d_gene: -
CDR3aa: CASSLEGGFPETQYF
CDR3nt: TGCGCCAGCAGCTTGGAGGGGGGGTTCCCTGAGACCCAGTACTTC

v_gene: TRBV7-8
abundance: -
j_gene: TRBJ2-5
d_gene: TRBD1
CDR3aa: CASSPSSQGAGETQYF
CDR3nt: TGTGCCAGCAGCCCTAGCTCGCAGGGGGCCGGGGAGACCCAGTACTTC

v_gene: TRBV30
abundance: -
j_gene: TRBJ1-4
d_gene: -
CDR3aa: CAWNGRGANEKLFF
CDR3nt: TGTGCCTGGAACGGGAGGGGTGCTAATGAAAAACTGTTTTTT

v_gene: TRBV6-5
abundance: -
j_gene: TRBJ2-7
d_gene: TRBD1
CDR3aa: CASRYGTDPYEQYF
CDR3nt: TGTGCCAGCAGGTACGGGACAGACCCCTACGAGCAGTACTTC

v_gene: TRBV18
abundance: -
j_gene: TRBJ1-1
d_gene: TRBD1
CDR3aa: CASSPPAGGWNTEAFF
CDR3nt: TGTGCCAGCTCACCACCGGCAGGGGGCTGGAACACTGAAGCTTTCTTT

v_gene: TRBV7-2
abundance: few
j_gene: TRBJ2-3
d_gene: TRBD1
CDR3aa: CASSSYRGQGDTQYF
CDR3nt: TGTGCCAGCAGCTCCTACAGGGGGCAAGGAGATACGCAGTATTTT

v_gene: TRBV7-2
abundance: few
j_gene: TRBJ1-6
d_gene: -
CDR3aa: CASSLGAHDNSPLHF
CDR3nt: TGTGCCAGCAGCTTAGGGGCACACGATAATTCACCCCTCCACTTT

v_gene: TRBV7-2
abundance: -
j_gene: TRBJ1-1
d_gene: TRBD1
CDR3aa: CASSLQQGRGTEAFF
CDR3nt: TGTGCCAGCAGCTTGCAACAGGGGAGGGGGACTGAAGCTTTCTTT

v_gene: TRBV7-2
abundance: once
j_gene: TRBJ1-2
d_gene: -
CDR3aa: CASSFPLGAGDGYTF
CDR3nt: TGTGCCAGCAGCTTTCCCCTGGGTGCGGGGGATGGCTACACCTTC

v_gene: TRBV25-1
abundance: -
j_gene: TRBJ1-6
d_gene: -
CDR3aa: CASSLQDLWGDSPLHF
CDR3nt: TGTGCCAGCAGTCTCCAGGACCTATGGGGTGATTCACCCCTCCACTTT

v_gene: TRBV7-2
abundance: -
j_gene: TRBJ1-1
d_gene: -
CDR3aa: CASSTGGNTEAFF
CDR3nt: TGTGCCAGCAGCACGGGTGGAAACACTGAAGCTTTCTTT

v_gene: TRBV2
abundance: -
j_gene: TRBJ2-7
d_gene: -
CDR3aa: CASSEGAGRFRGYEQYF
CDR3nt: TGTGCCAGCAGTGAAGGGGCAGGGAGATTTCGAGGCTACGAGCAGTACTTC

v_gene: TRBV6-5
abundance: -
j_gene: TRBJ2-7
d_gene: -
CDR3aa: CASSQGLASYEQYF
CDR3nt: TGTGCCAGCAGCCAGGGACTGGCCTCCTACGAGCAGTACTTC

v_gene: TRBV7-8
abundance: -
j_gene: TRBJ2-3
d_gene: TRBD2
CDR3aa: CASSPPLRLAGGRNTQYF
CDR3nt: TGTGCCAGCAGCCCTCCTCTTCGACTAGCGGGGGGACGGAATACGCAGTATTTT

v_gene: TRBV6-1
abundance: -
j_gene: TRBJ1-3
d_gene: -
CDR3aa: CASSLASSGNTIYF
CDR3nt: TGTGCCAGCAGCCTCGCCTCGTCTGGAAACACCATATATTTT

v_gene: TRBV7-8
abundance: -
j_gene: TRBJ1-2
d_gene: -
CDR3aa: CASSLTEDYGYTF
CDR3nt: TGTGCCAGCAGCTTAACCGAGGACTATGGCTACACCTTC

v_gene: TRBV11-2
abundance: -
j_gene: TRBJ1-2
d_gene: TRBD1
CDR3aa: CASSLSRDRQPNYGYTF
CDR3nt: TGTGCCAGCAGCTTGTCCCGGGACAGACAACCTAACTATGGCTACACCTTC